This T cell receptor (beta chain) is from a study of kidney transplant recipient with SARS-CoV-2 infection. V was clipped by 3 bases and J by 7 bases, with 4 bases between them. This CDR3 contains 10 residues. CDR1 and CDR2 from the germline V gene are DFQATT and SNEGSKA (reference sequence). A single record per CDR3 protein comes from TCRdb applying MiXCR to the reads. The data hold under 300,000 distinct CDR3 sequences, with about 30% observed a single time. This clonotype was counted at least ten times. The sample was a blood sample, taken at baseline and between days 110 and 120 from a kidney transplant recipient. The chain links TRBV20-1 to TRBJ2-1; D unresolved. The clonotype was recovered from a male patient between 25 and 39 years old who had COVID-19 and was a kidney transplant recipient. Some T cells may be transferred from the graft donor. The CDR3 region is CSASKNEQFF. The DNA for the CDR3 is TGCAGTGCTAGTAAGAATGAGCAGTTCTTC.